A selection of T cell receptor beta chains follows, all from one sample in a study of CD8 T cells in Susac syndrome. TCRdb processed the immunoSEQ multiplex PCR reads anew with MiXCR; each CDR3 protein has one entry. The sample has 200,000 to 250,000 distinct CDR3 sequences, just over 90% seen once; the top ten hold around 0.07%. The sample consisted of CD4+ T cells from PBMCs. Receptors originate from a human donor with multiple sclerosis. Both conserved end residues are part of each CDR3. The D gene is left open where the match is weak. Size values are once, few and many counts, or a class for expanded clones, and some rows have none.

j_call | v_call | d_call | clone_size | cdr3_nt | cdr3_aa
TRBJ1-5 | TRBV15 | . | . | TGTGCCACCAGCAGAGACCCCAGGAGCAATCAGCCCCAGCATTTT | CATSRDPRSNQPQHF
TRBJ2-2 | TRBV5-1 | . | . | TGCGCCAGCAGCTTGGATACGGGGGCGAACACCGGGGAGCTGTTTTTT | CASSLDTGANTGELFF
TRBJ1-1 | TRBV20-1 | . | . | TGCAGGGGAGGTGAAGCTTTCTTT | CRGGEAFF
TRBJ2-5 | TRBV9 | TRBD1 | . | TGTGCCAGCAGCGGAAGACAGGGGCACCAAGAGACCCAGTACTTC | CASSGRQGHQETQYF
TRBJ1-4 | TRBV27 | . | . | TGTGCCAGCACCGGGCTGACAAGGGGGGGCGCTTGGGAAAAACTGTTTTTT | CASTGLTRGGAWEKLFF
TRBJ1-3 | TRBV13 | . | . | TGTGCCAGCAGCTCGCGTCAGGGATCTGGAAACACCATATATTTT | CASSSRQGSGNTIYF
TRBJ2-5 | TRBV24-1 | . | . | TGTGCCACCAGTGATGCCGGGACAACAAGGGGGCAAGAGACCCAGTACTTC | CATSDAGTTRGQETQYF
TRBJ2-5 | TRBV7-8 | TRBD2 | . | TGTGCCAGCAGCTTAGGCGCGGGAGGCCCCCAGGAGACCCAGTACTTC | CASSLGAGGPQETQYF
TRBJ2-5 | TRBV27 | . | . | TGTGCCAGCAGTTTATCACCTATGGGGCGAGAGACCCAGTACTTC | CASSLSPMGRETQYF
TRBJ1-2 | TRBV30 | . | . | TGTGCCTGGAGTGTAAGCTCAGATGCTGGCTACACCTTC | CAWSVSSDAGYTF
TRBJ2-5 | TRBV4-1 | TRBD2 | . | TGCGCCAGCAGCCACGGACTAGCGGGGGCCCAAGAGACCCAGTACTTC | CASSHGLAGAQETQYF
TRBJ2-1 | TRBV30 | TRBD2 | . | TGTGCCTGGAGTGTAGCGGGAGACAATGAGCAGTTCTTC | CAWSVAGDNEQFF
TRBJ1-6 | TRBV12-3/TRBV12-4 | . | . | TGTGCCAGCAGTTTACATAATTCACCCCTCCACTTT | CASSLHNSPLHF
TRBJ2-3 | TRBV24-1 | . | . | TGTGCCACCAGTGATTTCAAGGGGTCAGATACGCAGTATTTT | CATSDFKGSDTQYF
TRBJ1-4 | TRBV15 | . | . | TGTGCCACCAGTCCCGACAAGTATAATGAAAAACTGTTTTTT | CATSPDKYNEKLFF
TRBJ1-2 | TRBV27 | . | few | TGTGCCAGCAGTTTCACCGGGGGGGGCTACACCTTC | CASSFTGGGYTF
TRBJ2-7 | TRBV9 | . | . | TGTGCCAGCAGCGTAGCTATTTGGGGTGCTGAGCACGAGCAGTACTTC | CASSVAIWGAEHEQYF
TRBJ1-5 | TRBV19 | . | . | TGTGCCAGTAGTATCGGGGCAGGGAATAGGGATCAGCCCCAGCATTTT | CASSIGAGNRDQPQHF
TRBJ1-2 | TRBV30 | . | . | TGTGCCTGGAAAGACCCCGGCAGGGCAGTTTTCTATGGCTACACCTTC | CAWKDPGRAVFYGYTF
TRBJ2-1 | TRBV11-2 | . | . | TGTGCCAGCAGCTTACCCGGGACGAATAATGAGCAGTTCTTC | CASSLPGTNNEQFF
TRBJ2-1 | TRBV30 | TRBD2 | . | TGTGCCTTTCTAGCGGGGGGACACAATGAGCAGTTCTTC | CAFLAGGHNEQFF
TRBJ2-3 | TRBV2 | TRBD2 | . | TGTGCCAGCAGGCGGACTAGCGGGAGTTTGGCAGATACGCAGTATTTT | CASRRTSGSLADTQYF
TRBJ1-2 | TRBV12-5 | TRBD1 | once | TGTGCTAGTGGTTTCGGGACAGCGGAATCCCCTAACTATGGCTACACCTTC | CASGFGTAESPNYGYTF
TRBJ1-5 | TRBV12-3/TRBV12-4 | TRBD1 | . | TGTGCCAGCAGATCGACAGGGGGCGTTGATCAGCCCCAGCATTTT | CASRSTGGVDQPQHF
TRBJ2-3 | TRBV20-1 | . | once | TGCAGTGCTAAGTTGGACAGCGATACGCAGTATTTT | CSAKLDSDTQYF
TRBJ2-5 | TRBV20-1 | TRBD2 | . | TGCAGTGCTACAACACCTAGCGGGGGGACCCAAGAGACCCAGTACTTC | CSATTPSGGTQETQYF
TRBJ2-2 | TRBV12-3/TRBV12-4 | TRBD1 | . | TGTGCCAGCAGTCCCACAGGGGGCGGCACCGGGGAGCTGTTTTTT | CASSPTGGGTGELFF
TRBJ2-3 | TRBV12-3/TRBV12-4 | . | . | TGTGCCAGCATGGTGGATACGCAGTATTTT | CASMVDTQYF
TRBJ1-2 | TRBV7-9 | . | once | TGTGCCAGCAGCCGCCTGGGCTACTATGGCTACACCTTC | CASSRLGYYGYTF
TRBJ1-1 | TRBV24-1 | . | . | TGTGCCACCAGTGATTCGGGATCCGGGGACACTGAAGCTTTCTTT | CATSDSGSGDTEAFF
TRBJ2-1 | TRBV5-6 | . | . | TGTGCCAGCAGCTTGGGACCGACGTCTTACAATGAGCAGTTCTTC | CASSLGPTSYNEQFF
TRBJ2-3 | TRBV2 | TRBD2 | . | TGTGCCAGCAGTGAAAGGGGGACTAGCGGGGGGAGAGTGGCGCAGTATTTT | CASSERGTSGGRVAQYF
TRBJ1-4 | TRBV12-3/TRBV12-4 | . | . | TGTGCCAGCAGGACAGCGGCAACTAATGAAAAACTGTTTTTT | CASRTAATNEKLFF
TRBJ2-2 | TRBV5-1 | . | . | TGCGCCAGCAGCCTCGGGACGGCCCCGAACACCGGGGAGCTGTTTTTT | CASSLGTAPNTGELFF
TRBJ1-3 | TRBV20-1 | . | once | TGCAGTGCTCCCCGGGACTCTGGAAACACCATATATTTT | CSAPRDSGNTIYF
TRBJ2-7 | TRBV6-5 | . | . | TGTGCCAGCAGTTACTCGGGGCCCCGAGTAAGCGACGAGCAGTACTTC | CASSYSGPRVSDEQYF
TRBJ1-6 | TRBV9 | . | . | TGTGCCAGCAGCTCAGGGGAGGGGTCACCCCTCCACTTT | CASSSGEGSPLHF
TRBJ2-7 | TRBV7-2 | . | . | TGTGCCAGCAGTATAACTTCCTACGAGCAGTACTTC | CASSITSYEQYF
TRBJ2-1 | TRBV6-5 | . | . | TGTGCCAGCAGTACTAGGTACAATGAGCAGTTCTTC | CASSTRYNEQFF
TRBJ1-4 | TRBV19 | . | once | TGTGCCAGTACCGGGATAGGAGCAACTAATGAAAAACTGTTTTTT | CASTGIGATNEKLFF
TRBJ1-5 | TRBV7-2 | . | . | TGTGCCAGCAGCCCCGATGCAGGGTTCGGTCAGCCCCAGCATTTT | CASSPDAGFGQPQHF
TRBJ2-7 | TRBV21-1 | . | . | TGTGCCAGCGGGGGACAGCTCAGCGAGCAGTACTTC | CASGGQLSEQYF
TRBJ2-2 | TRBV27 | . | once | TGTGCCAGCAGTGGAACACCTACCGGGGAGCTGTTTTTT | CASSGTPTGELFF
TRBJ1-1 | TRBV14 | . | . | TGTGCCAGCAGCCAAGAATTCCACAGTTACACTGAAGCTTTCTTT | CASSQEFHSYTEAFF
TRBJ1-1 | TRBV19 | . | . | TGTGCCAGTAGTATTCAAGGGAGCACTGAAGCTTTCTTT | CASSIQGSTEAFF
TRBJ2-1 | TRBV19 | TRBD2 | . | TGTGCCAGTAGTATCGTCCTAGCGGCCCACTCCTACAATGAGCAGTTCTTC | CASSIVLAAHSYNEQFF
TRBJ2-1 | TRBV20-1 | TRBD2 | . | TGCAGTGCTAGAGACTCGAAGCGGGAGCACAATGAGCAGTTCTTC | CSARDSKREHNEQFF
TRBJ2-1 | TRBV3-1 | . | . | TGTGCCAGCAGCTTGTACGGGATTTCTTTCAATGAGCAGTTCTTC | CASSLYGISFNEQFF
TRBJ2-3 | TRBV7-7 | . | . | TGTGCTAGCAGCCGAGGAGTGGAGGATACGCAGTATTTT | CASSRGVEDTQYF
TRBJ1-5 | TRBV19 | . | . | TGTGCCAGTAGTATTCGGGAGGTAAGCAATCAGCCCCAGCATTTT | CASSIREVSNQPQHF
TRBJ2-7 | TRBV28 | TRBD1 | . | TGTGCCTCCCGGACAGGGTGGAACGAGCAGTACTTC | CASRTGWNEQYF
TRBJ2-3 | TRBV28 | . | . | TGTGCCAGCGCCCCCCCCGGGGGAACAGATACGCAGTATTTT | CASAPPGGTDTQYF
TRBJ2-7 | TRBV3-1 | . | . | TGTGCCAGCAGCCAATCCGGGACGGGCGTCTACGAGCAGTACTTC | CASSQSGTGVYEQYF
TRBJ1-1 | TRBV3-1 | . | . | TGTGCCAGCAGCCAGGTCCCCGACAGCGAAGCTTTCTTT | CASSQVPDSEAFF
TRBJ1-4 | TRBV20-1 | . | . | TGCAGTGTTGAGAGGACTGAAATGAATGAAAAACTGTTTTTT | CSVERTEMNEKLFF
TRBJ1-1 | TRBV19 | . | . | TGTGCCAGTAGATCGAGGGTTATGAACACTGAAGCTTTCTTT | CASRSRVMNTEAFF
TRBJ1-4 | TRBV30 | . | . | TGTGCCTGGAGTGATTGGACTAATGAAAAACTGTTTTTT | CAWSDWTNEKLFF
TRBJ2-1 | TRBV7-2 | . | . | TGTGCCAGCAGCTTAGGCAGACCCAATGAGCAGTTCTTC | CASSLGRPNEQFF
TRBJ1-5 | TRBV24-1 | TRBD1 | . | TGTGCCACCAGTGATTCCGGACAGGGAGGCAATCAGCCCCAGCATTTT | CATSDSGQGGNQPQHF